The 21 T cell receptor beta chains in this list originate from one sample, sequenced in a study of tumor and adjacent non-tumor tissue in lung cancer. The library came from three nested PCR rounds adapted from ARM-PCR protocols. MiXCR, run by TCRdb on the multiplex PCR reads, gives a single entry per CDR3 protein. This table has 100,000 or so distinct CDR3 sequences, 80% appearing once. The template was RNA from unsorted bulk tissue. More than 3 cm separated this lung sample from the edge of the tumor. Sequenced: distant non-tumor lung tissue. The receptors shown here come from a man in his 60s with small cell lung cancer.

Notes on this clonotype: One end of the junction varies from germline; a read error may be responsible. The chain links TRBV12-3 or TRBV12-4 to TRBJ2-1; D uncertain. This CDR3 spans 14 amino acids. Written as DNA, the CDR3 is TGTGCTAGCAGTTCCGTTACAGAGCACAATGAGCAGTTCTTC. Translating gives CASSSVTEHNEQFF.

The rearrangement links TRBV5-4 to TRBJ2-5, with 9 bases aligning to TRBD1. Trimming at V came to 7 bases and at J to 3 bases, leaving 10 bases not matched to a gene. CDR3 size: 15 residues. Per germline, CDR1 SGHNT and CDR2 YYREEE (reference sequence). The CDR3 DNA sequence: TGTGCCAGCGGCCTGAAACAGGGGGCGGAAGAGACCCAGTACTTC. Its protein is CASGLKQGAEETQYF.

In the case of this clonotype: A junction end diverges from the germline sequence, so it may reflect a read error. The chain carries TRBV6-5 and TRBJ1-6; D is possibly TRBD1 (5 bases). Germline V lookup: CDR1 MNHEY, CDR2 SVGAGI. The CDR3 extends over 13 amino acids. CDR3 nucleotide sequence: TGTGCCGGTACGATGGGGGGTTATTCACCCCTCAACTTT. Encoded protein: CAGTMGGYSPLNF.

The chain has TRBV6-1 and TRBJ2-1; D remains ambiguous. The CDR3 loop spans 15 amino acids. Per the germline V gene, CDR1 is MNHNS and CDR2 is SASEGT. Trimming pared 6 bases from V and 5 bases from J, leaving 17 bases between. The DNA for the CDR3 is TGTGCCAGCAGGTACTGGACCGACCTTGACAATGAGCAGTTCTTC. Translating it yields CASRYWTDLDNEQFF.

Notes on this clonotype: Lacking the conserved final phenylalanine or tryptophan, this CDR3 likely reflects a read error. The chain links TRBV11-3 to TRBJ2-7, with a weak D call TRBD2 (5 bases). CDR3 length equals 14 residues. Trimming took 3 bases from V and 10 from J, leaving 19 bases between them. Germline V gene sequence: CDR1 SGHNT, CDR2 YENEEA. In DNA form, the CDR3 reads TGTGCCAGCAGCTTCGGGGAATACTCCTATGAACAGTACTTA. This translates into CASSFGEYSYEQYL.

As concerns this clonotype: A read error may explain this, as a much larger clone is one base away. The chain links TRBV5-1 to TRBJ2-3; no reliable D call. Looked up from germline, CDR1 is SGHRS and CDR2 is YFSETQ. This CDR3 is 13 amino acids long. CDR3 bases: TGCGCCAGCTGCTTGGAAGGCACAGATACGCAGTATTTT. Amino acid sequence: CASCLEGTDTQYF.

By its share, this clonotype is medium-sized. The chain couples TRBV11-1 to TRBJ2-7, with D tentatively TRBD2 (5 bases). This CDR3 contains 14 residues. The V gene's germline CDR1 is SGHAT and CDR2 FQDESV (reference sequence). V dropped 2 bases and J dropped 0 bases, with 8 bases sitting between them. This CDR3 is CASSLTGSSYEQYF. CDR3 coding DNA: TGTGCCAGCAGCTTAACGGGGAGCTCCTACGAGCAGTACTTC.

Regarding this clonotype: The germline gene is not matched at one end of the junction; a read error may be the cause. The rearrangement links TRBV20-1 to TRBJ2-1, with D maybe TRBD2 (5 bases). CDR1 and CDR2 from the germline V gene are DFQATT and SNEGSKA (reference sequence). The length of the CDR3 is 13 residues. Here the CDR3 reads CNATRAGSNAQFF. The CDR3 nucleotides read TGCAATGCTACTAGGGCTGGGAGCAATGCGCAGTTCTTC.

Details on this clonotype: One end of the junction fails to match germline, which may point to a read error. The CDR3 sequence is CASSFRTLADELFF. For the CDR3, the DNA is TGTGCCAGCAGTTTCCGCACCCTCGCCGATGAGCTGTTCTTC. The V and J genes are TRBV12-3 or TRBV12-4 and TRBJ2-1, with D unclear. This CDR3 has 14 amino acids.

Comments on this clonotype: At one boundary the junction diverges from the germline segment, which might be a read error. This chain uses TRBV11-2 with TRBJ2-1; D may match TRBD1 or TRBD2 (5 bases each). The CDR3 totals 14 residues. Per the germline V gene, CDR1 is SGHAT and CDR2 is FQNNGV. The CDR3 DNA reads as TGTGCCAGCCAGAAGCGGCAGGGTGACAATGATCAGGTCTTT. Translated, it gives CASQKRQGDNDQVF. Full variable domain (rest looked up from reference TRBV11-2 and TRBJ2-1): EAGVAQSPRYKIIEKRQSVAFWCNPISGHATLYWYQQILGQGPKLLIQFQNNGVVDDSQLPKDRFSAERLKGVDSTLKIQPAKLEDSAVYLCASQKRQGDNDQVFGPGTRLTVL.

As concerns this clonotype: The conserved phenylalanine or tryptophan is not found at the CDR3 terminus, so this likely reflects a read error. The rearrangement links TRBV6-5 to TRBJ2-1, with D possibly called TRBD1 or TRBD2 (5 bases each). Germline CDR1 reads MNHEY; CDR2 reads SVGAGI. This CDR3 contains 17 residues. CDR3 in amino acids: CASSYSKWGNQHNEQFL. The CDR3 bases are TGTGCTAGCAGTTACTCGAAGTGGGGGAATCAACACAATGAGCAGTTCTTA.

On this clonotype itself: One end of the junction is discordant with germline, which a read error may explain. V gene TRBV5-1 combines with J gene TRBJ2-1; D perhaps matches TRBD1 (6 bases). Per germline, CDR1 SGHRS and CDR2 YFSETQ. The length of the CDR3 is 15 residues. In DNA form, the CDR3 reads TGCGCCGGCAGATTGGGGGCCCCAGAAGCCAATGAGCAGTTCTTC. It translates to CAGRLGAPEANEQFF. The variable domain in full, with the rest retrieved from reference TRBV5-1 and TRBJ2-1, is KAGVTQTPRYLIKTRGQQVTLSCSPISGHRSVSWYQQTPGQGLQFLFEYFSETQRNKGNFPGRFSGRQFSNSRSEMNVSTLELGDSALYLCAGRLGAPEANEQFFGPGTRLTVL.

About this clonotype: A much larger clone differs by one base, so this may be a read error. The J gene is TRBJ2-1, the V gene TRBV12-3 or TRBV12-4; possibly TRBD1 for D (6 bases). The CDR3 is 14 amino acids. Trimming left V 7 bases short and J 9 bases short, with 19 bases between. CDR3 sequence: CASTPWGRGGEQFF. CDR3 nucleotides: TGTGCCAGCACTCCCTGGGGAAGAGGGGGTGAGCAGTTCTTC.

In regard to this clonotype: At one boundary the junction diverges from the germline segment, which might be a read error. The rearrangement links TRBV6-5 to TRBJ2-3; a weak D match, TRBD2 (5 bases). The CDR3 sequence is 14 residues long. Germline loops: CDR1 MNHEY, CDR2 SVGAGI. The CDR3 sequence is CTSSLWGAPDTQYF. In nucleotides, the CDR3 is TGTACCAGCAGTTTATGGGGAGCGCCAGATACGCAGTATTTT.

Comment on this clonotype: One end of the junction does not line up with germline, which may come from a read error. The rearrangement joins TRBV29-1 to TRBJ2-7; TRBD1 matches at 8 bases. CDR1 SQVTM and CDR2 ANQGSEA come from the germline V gene. The CDR3 spans 13 residues. The CDR3 nucleotides read TGTAACGTTGGGACAGGACCGGGAATCGAGCAGTACTTC. This encodes CNVGTGPGIEQYF.

Notes on this clonotype: A junction boundary mismatches the germline segment, possibly from a read error. This sequence joins TRBV11-2 and TRBJ2-1; TRBD2 aligns across 8 bases. This CDR3 region has 16 residues. CDR1 is SGHAT and CDR2 is FQNNGV in the germline V gene. CDR3 sequence: CASSLFGRDSYNEQFF. Written as DNA, the CDR3 is TGTGCCAGTAGCTTATTCGGGAGGGACTCCTACAATGAGCAGTTCTTC.

Remarks on this clonotype: An end of the junction does not agree with germline; a read error may underlie this. The rearrangement links TRBV20-1 to TRBJ2-7; 9 bases fit TRBD1. The V gene's germline CDR1 is DFQATT and CDR2 SNEGSKA (reference sequence). The CDR3 has 16 residues. DNA for the CDR3: TGCAATGCTGTCAACCTCCGGGACAGGGCACTCTACGAGCAGTACTTC. It codes for CNAVNLRDRALYEQYF.

This rearrangement joins TRBV6-1 to TRBJ2-1, with D perhaps matching TRBD1 (5 bases). Per the germline V gene, CDR1 is MNHNS and CDR2 is SASEGT. The V end lost 2 bases, the J end lost 16 bases, and 21 bases lay between the germline ends. The CDR3 is 14 amino acids. CDR3 protein: CASSERSADNDHFF. In DNA, the CDR3 is TGTGCCAGCAGTGAAAGAAGCGCGGACAATGATCACTTCTTC.

With regard to this clonotype: A read error may produce the germline difference seen at one junction end. The chain couples TRBV11-2 to TRBJ2-3, with TRBD2 matching over 7 bases. The CDR3 contains 11 residues. Germline V gives CDR1 SGHAT, CDR2 FQNNGV. CDR3 amino acids: CAMGGSDKQYF. The CDR3 nucleotides read TGTGCCATGGGGGGGTCAGATAAGCAGTATTTT.

This clonotype has just a few counts. The chain employs TRBV20-1 and TRBJ2-6, with a possible D match to TRBD2 (6 bases). V lost 4 bases and J lost 0, with 16 bases in between. CDR1 and CDR2 from the germline V gene are DFQATT and SNEGSKA (reference sequence). The CDR3 is made up of 17 amino acids. CDR3 amino acids: CSATDRGMPSGANVLTF. Written as DNA, the CDR3 is TGCAGTGCTACCGACCGGGGGATGCCCTCTGGGGCCAACGTCCTGACTTTC.

Turning to this clonotype: Given a much more abundant clone one base away, this may be a read error. The CDR3 spells CAWSLFGNTEAFF. The CDR3 nucleotides are TGTGCCTGGAGTTTATTTGGAAACACTGAAGCTTTCTTT. The V and J genes are TRBV30 and TRBJ1-1; no clear D gene. The V gene's germline CDR1 is GTSNPN and CDR2 SVGIG (reference sequence). The CDR3 runs 13 residues. Deletions cut 2 bases from V and 2 bases from J, with 9 bases between. Combining the CDR3 with reference TRBV30 and TRBJ1-1 gives the whole variable domain SQTIHQWPATLVQPVGSPLSLECTVEGTSNPNLYWYRQAAGRGLQLLFYSVGIGQISSEVPQNLSASRPQDRQFILSSKKLLLSDSGFYLCAWSLFGNTEAFFGQGTRLTVV.